The T cell receptor (beta chain) described here comes from a study of shared T cell receptors in the human thymus. Profiling relied on immunoSEQ multiplex PCR, and the TCRdb table lists in-frame clones only, not all of them. The sample holds about 660,000 clones, more than 75% seen once. After removal of 7 bases from V and 5 bases from J, the junction contained 13 bases not matched to a gene. CDR1 is SGHRS, CDR2 YFSETQ, per germline. The CDR3 runs to 15 residues. These data were likewise used in another study, on human thymus T cells. That report adds: Healthy Finnish infants undergoing corrective surgery for congenital heart defects provided the donor material. Thymic and blood repertoires seemed to favor certain V and J genes. Related research found strongly overlapping thymic repertoires in unrelated individuals.

The chain uses TRBV5-1 and TRBJ2-7, with 9 bases that match TRBD2. Sequencing was done on a sample of thymocytes. The sequence was obtained from a boy younger than two with a congenital heart defect. The CDR3 is CASQPGGGRVNEQYF. The DNA of the CDR3 is TGCGCCAGCCAACCCGGGGGCGGGAGGGTAAACGAGCAGTACTTC.